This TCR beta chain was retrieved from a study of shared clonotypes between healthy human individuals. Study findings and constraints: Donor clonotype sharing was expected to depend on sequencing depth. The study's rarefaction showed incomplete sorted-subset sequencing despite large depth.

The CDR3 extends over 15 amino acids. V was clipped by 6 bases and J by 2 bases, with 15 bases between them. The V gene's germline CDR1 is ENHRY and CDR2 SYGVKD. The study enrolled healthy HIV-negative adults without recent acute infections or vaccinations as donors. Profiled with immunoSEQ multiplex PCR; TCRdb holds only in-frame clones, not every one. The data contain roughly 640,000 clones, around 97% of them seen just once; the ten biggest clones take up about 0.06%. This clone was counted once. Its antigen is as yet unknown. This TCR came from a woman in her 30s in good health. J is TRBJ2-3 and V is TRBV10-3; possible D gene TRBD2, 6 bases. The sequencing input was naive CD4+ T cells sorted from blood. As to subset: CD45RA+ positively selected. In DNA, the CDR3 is TGTGCCATCAGCAAGGCCGGGAGTCCCACAGATACGCAGTATTTT. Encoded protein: CAISKAGSPTDTQYF.